The sequence of this T cell receptor beta chain was determined in a study of long-term antiretroviral therapy in people with HIV (dated by TCRdb to the early 2020s). With regard to the full study: Collection of the earliest samples took place about a decade ahead of the 2015 WHO recommendation for immediate ART, at a time when ART was typically delayed until CD4 counts fell. This retrospective serial study examined whether starting ART and sustained HIV suppression were associated with changes in the composition and diversity of the TRB repertoire in peripheral blood. Of the 30 to 35 participants with HIV, about a dozen were female. The cohort contributed over 150 cryopreserved PBMC samples from 30 adults with confirmed HIV infection, collected serially over a mean of approximately 6 years (range 1-12). No cross-contamination during QIAcube processing was shown when test extractions of a monoclonal T-cell line were performed alongside about 30 polyclonal samples.

The research as a whole found: Inferences about post-ART repertoire changes were limited because no data were available on ART adherence, viral resistance or therapy changes. Narrower CDR3 length ranges were observed in HIV repertoires than in controls, and an antigen-experienced repertoire with only a slight naive shift after ART was suggested by the network structure. Expanded TRB clones identified before ART initiation dominated the repertoire across all time points, though the dominance fluctuated and decreased in many PLHIV after ART. Because cell numbers in pre-ART samples were limited, unsorted PBMC were profiled instead of sorted CD4+ and CD8+ T cells. Owing to limited PBMC availability, only the TCR beta chain was sequenced, without alpha chain pairing. Starting ART was linked to a significant rise in TRB diversity, yet even with long-term ART the diversity remained significantly lower than in transplant donor controls. The samples span the years 2004 to 2017, and the ART regimens used may be less effective than current regimens.

The immunoSEQ hsTCRB v3.0 assay was used at survey level resolution to sequence the TRB variable region. The target sequencing depth for TRB was about 40,000-55,000 T-cell genomes per sample. Pooled TRB libraries were sequenced on an Illumina MiSeq with a v3 150-cycle kit. The authors' pipeline ran thus. Repertoire analysis was run in R within a reproducible Nextflow workflow that covered QC, data transformation and analysis. LymphoSeq2, an R package for exploring AIRR-Seq data, was used to implement custom analyses. A handful of samples that produced fewer than 5000 total TRB sequences were removed, so 188 HIV repertoires were analyzed. Among the roughly 200 retained HIV repertoires, about 57 were collected before ART initiation and more than 120 after ART initiation. Each repertoire was downsampled to 5000 TRB nucleotide sequences, and summary statistics were averaged across 100 downsampling iterations. TRB sequences were retained for analysis only if CDR3 regions of at least seven amino acids were present. Two measures captured diversity: a Shannon entropy-derived clonality score and the Gini coefficient. In the repertoire networks, any two of the top 5000 CDR3 amino acid sequences were connected whenever the two sequences differed by an edit distance of one. Antigen specificity groups and MHC restriction were predicted for TRB CDR3 amino acid sequences with GLIPH2. Known CMV, EBV, HIV or tissue antigen associations were flagged by matching CDR3 amino acid sequences against VDJdb and McPAS-TCR. Pre-ART, post-ART and control groups were compared with Wilcoxon signed-rank tests and Holm-Bonferroni correction. TCRdb's version of the immuneACCESS table is confined to in-frame rearrangements and falls short of the full clone set. An unresolved V gene accounts for under half of the shortfall where checked; the remainder is of unknown origin. The DNA gave D and trimming, while V, J and clone size come from that table. A total of more than 25,000 clones appear in this sample, around 97% of them only once. The ten largest make up less than 2.5% of the sample.

Based on the germline V gene, the CDR1 and CDR2 sequences are KGHSH and LQKENI. The CDR3 spans 18 residues, from the cysteine through the phenylalanine. The kept DNA is CDR3 alone, 54 bases in frame from the first base. V was cut back by 2 bases and J by 0 bases, leaving a gap of 20 bases between them. Participants were included only if at least one PBMC sample before ART initiation and at least two post-ART samples were available. All participants with HIV were treated in the United States of America. Before DNA extraction, cryopreserved samples of about 0.95-10 million PBMC were thawed and washed. At the time of the earliest PBMC sample for each participant with HIV, ages ranged from roughly 23 to 55 years. PBMC samples from each participant spanned 1-4 timepoints before ART initiation and 2-8 timepoints after ART initiation, with a median of 7 samples. Serial HIV viral load, CD4+ T-cell count, ART history and demographic data were obtained for every participant. Genomic DNA was extracted from unsorted PBMC with a Qiagen kit on a QIAcube, processed in batches of 12 samples.

Notes on this clone: The specificity of this receptor is unknown. Per-base quality was not reported, and no clone a single base away is much larger than it.

This clonotype originated in a man aged 25-40 years with HIV. The V and J genes are TRBV18 and TRBJ2-7; 5 matching bases give a weak D call of TRBD2. Source: unsorted PBMCs, taken 7.6 years after starting antiretroviral therapy. The CDR3 region reads CASSPGNVGLSSSYEQYF. The DNA sequence follows: TGTGCCAGCTCACCAGGGAACGTCGGACTGTCAAGCTCCTACGAGCAGTACTTC.